This record looks at one TCR beta chain sequence and its context. This clone was found a few times. The clone's antigen remains unknown. The sample holds no much larger clone one base away, and base qualities are not on file. The label giving this sample's treatment or condition can be read as: oral pan-JAK inhibitor, 5-10 mg twice daily. Lesional scalp punch biopsies and peripheral blood were obtained from alopecia areata patients. PBMCs were isolated by density centrifugation and stained for CD3, CD4 and CD8, and CD4+ and CD8+ T cells were sorted on a FACSAria. This record belongs to a study of CD8+ T cells in alopecia areata (dated by TCRdb to the late 2010s). Concerning the study at large: Treated patients were enrolled in an open-label pilot trial of oral tofacitinib at 5 to 10 mg twice daily for moderate-to-severe alopecia areata. TCRbeta CDR3 regions were amplified by immunoSEQ multiplex PCR with 35 Vbeta forward and 13 Jbeta reverse primers. Patients on tofacitinib were biopsied at baseline and after 4 and 24 weeks of treatment, and several of the patients also had a later scalp biopsy. Scalp clonality was compared among normal scalp (n=4), patchy alopecia areata scalp (n=8), and alopecia totalis/universalis scalp (n=8). Patients received tofacitinib for 6 to 18 months and were then followed off drug for 6 months to check for delayed response and recurrence. In humans, TCRbeta sequencing was performed on scalp tissue and on sorted CD4+ and CD8+ peripheral blood T cells from healthy controls and from patients with patchy or totalis/universalis alopecia areata. RNA was obtained with the PAXgene miRNA kit for fixed scalp, the miRNeasy kit for PBMCs, and the RNeasy kit for mouse skin. In both human patients and the C3H/HeJ mouse model, the study applied high-throughput TCRbeta sequencing to look at T cell clonal expansion in alopecia areata. The SALT score, which quantifies the percentage of affected scalp surface area, was used to measure disease severity in treated patients. Summary of the overall study and its limitations: Compared with normal scalp, lesional scalp had higher clonality and more expanded CD8+ clones, particularly in alopecia totalis/universalis, a pattern that suggests antigenic drive. Because the treated cohort was small and included a single nonresponder, larger studies are needed to assess links between baseline CD8+ expansion and response. Tofacitinib significantly decreased scalp clonality and the number of expanded CD8+ clones among the top 100 scalp clones. Many expanded lesional clones were found to persist in scalp and blood during tofacitinib treatment, and relapse after treatment cessation may be partly explained by this persistence. Compared with mice, TCR sequences shared between patients were less clear, possibly partly because of HLA diversity across the patient population. Unlike mouse skin, where gammadelta T cells dominate, normal human skin contains resident alphabeta T cells that get sequenced too, which complicates analysis of the scalp TCR repertoire.

The receptor library was made with the immunoSEQ multiplex PCR assay. To provide template for TCR sequencing, every sample had RNA extracted and reverse transcribed into cDNA. First-strand cDNA was synthesized with SuperScript III using a 2:1 mix of oligo-dT and random hexamers. A synthetic immune receptor repertoire was used to gauge amplification bias, and whatever bias remained was removed computationally. Concerning the study's data processing: After raw reads were preprocessed to remove errors, the CDR3 was defined following IMGT conventions as running from the conserved cysteine to phenylalanine. Clonality was calculated as 1 minus Shannon entropy normalized by log2 of the number of productive unique TCRs. CD4 or CD8 identity of scalp clones was inferred by cross-referencing scalp TCRbeta sequences with sorted blood CD4 and CD8 repertoires. Here the immuneACCESS table is served through TCRdb, limited to in-frame sequences with V and J called. Missing clones are a known gap in these copies; in checked studies unresolved V genes cover under half, and the rest lacks a known reason. That table furnishes V, J and clone size, whereas the DNA furnished D and trimming. This sample holds some 190,000 clones; under 80% were observed only once. Clones ranked in the top ten supply approximately 1.3% of the sample.

Sequences LGHNA (CDR1) and YSLEER (CDR2) are obtained from the germline V gene. V is cut back by 4 bases and J by 5 bases, with 5 bases in the junction unmatched. The CDR3 runs 13 amino acids, cysteine and phenylalanine included. Here the CDR3 DNA is all that survives: 39 bases in frame from base 1. The origin of this receptor is a human donor with alopecia areata. The chain couples TRBV4-3 to TRBJ2-7, with 7 junctional bases fitting TRBD2. Sequences were derived from CD4+ T cells sorted from blood, sampled around week 49, from a patient treated with tofacitinib. In nucleotides, the sequence is TGCGCCAGCAGCCCCCCAGGGAGGGACGAGCAGTACTTC. This sequence encodes CASSPPGRDEQYF.